This entry describes one T cell receptor beta chain. Its antigen is not identified. Primers for the PCR totalled 60 Vbeta and 13 Jbeta. The table came from immunoSEQ multiplex PCR; TCRdb's copy has only in-frame clones and leaves some out. The top ten clones hold about 3% of a sample with 130,000 or so clones, roughly 82% of them seen once. This sample was taken from a study of cytomegalovirus exposure and HLA in healthy donors. In the study overall: A preliminary data release comprised 80 million to 95 million unique TCRs obtained from HLA-typed donors. Points from the study as a whole: Sequencing depth across donors, presence/absence analyses assumed, was roughly uniform. The authors enumerated over 150 TCR beta chains as linked to cytomegalovirus. Analyzed later, most CMV-associated TCR beta chains appeared HLA-restricted.

Germline-derived CDR1 and CDR2 are MNHNS and SASEGT. The V end was cut by 8 bases, the J end by 0 bases, with 8 bases between. The CDR3 loop spans 12 amino acids. The specimen sequenced was PBMCs. The rearrangement links TRBV6-1 to TRBJ2-7, with D possibly being TRBD1 (6 bases). The TCR sequence derives from a woman under 30 in good health and CMV-seropositive. CDR3 DNA sequence: TGTGCCAGCGTGGACAGCTCCTACGAGCAGTACTTC. The encoded protein is CASVDSSYEQYF.